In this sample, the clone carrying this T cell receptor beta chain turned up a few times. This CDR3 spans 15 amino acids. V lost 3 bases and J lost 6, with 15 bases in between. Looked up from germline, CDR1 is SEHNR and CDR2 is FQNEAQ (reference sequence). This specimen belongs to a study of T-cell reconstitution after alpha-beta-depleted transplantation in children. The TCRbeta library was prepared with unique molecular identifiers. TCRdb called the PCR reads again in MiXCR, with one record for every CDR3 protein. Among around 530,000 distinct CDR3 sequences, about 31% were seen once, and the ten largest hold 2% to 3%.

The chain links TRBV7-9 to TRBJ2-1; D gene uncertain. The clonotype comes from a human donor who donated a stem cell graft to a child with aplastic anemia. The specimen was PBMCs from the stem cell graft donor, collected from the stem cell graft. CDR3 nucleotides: TGTGCCAGCAGCTTGAGTCCTTGGAACCCCAATGAGCAGTTCTTC. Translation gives CASSLSPWNPNEQFF.